This is a list of T cell receptor beta chains from one sample in a study of CXCR3-negative and CXCR3-positive naive CD8 T cells. From its re-call of the 5' RACE reads, TCRdb lists each CDR3 protein once, without DNA. The sample data list about 43,000 distinct CDR3 sequences. Sequenced material: memory CD8+ T cells from blood. Receptors were obtained from a human donor in good health. Some clones in this sample may be carry-over from other donors' samples. Each CDR3 is given with its conserved first and last residue. Each record gives: clone size, J gene, V gene, CDR3 protein. For some rows the clone size is stated as once, few or many, or as a class when expanded; others skip it.

large	TRBJ2-7	TRBV4-3	CASSQEYARRSYEQYF
.	TRBJ1-3	TRBV12-3/TRBV12-4	CASSLAGQGYGNTIYF
.	TRBJ2-7	TRBV7-2	CASNQQLGQYF
.	TRBJ1-2	TRBV9	CASSVSGGHTYGYTF
.	TRBJ2-2	TRBV6-2/TRBV6-3	CASRTGTGDTGELFF
.	TRBJ1-4	TRBV7-2	CASSLEMEGTNEKLFF
medium-sized	TRBJ2-3	TRBV18	CASSPWRQGRTDTQYF
.	TRBJ2-1	TRBV6-6	CASSYPRRMGWAYNEQFF
.	TRBJ2-2	TRBV6-5	CASRGRNTGELFF
.	TRBJ2-3	TRBV6-5	CASSYGTTDTQYF
.	TRBJ1-2	TRBV19	CATKDSFFGYTF